Listed below are T cell receptor beta chains from one sample, sequenced in a study of shared clonotypes between healthy human individuals. Libraries were prepared by immunoSEQ multiplex PCR; TCRdb keeps only in-frame clonotypes and omits some of them. There are about 1.5 million clones in the sample; around 95% occur only once, and approximately 1.1% lies in the top ten. The sequenced sample consisted of naive CD4+ T cells sorted from blood. The source of these receptors is a man between 25 and 39 years old in good health. Each CDR3 is given with its conserved first and last residue.

J gene	CDR3 length	V gene	CDR3 protein
TRBJ2-2	16	TRBV5-1	CASSLDGGRDTGELFF
TRBJ1-5	16	TRBV7-9	CASSSHSDRGNQPQHF
TRBJ1-1	13	TRBV6-6	CASSSLKDTEAFF
TRBJ2-1	15	TRBV15	CATSRKGGKYNEQFF
TRBJ2-3	17	TRBV27	CASSLWPSGRHTDTQYF
TRBJ1-2	15	TRBV7-8	CASSVGDRGNYGYTF
TRBJ1-4	13	TRBV6-5	CASSPHRLEKLFF
TRBJ2-1	13	TRBV9	CASSHDSRDEQFF
TRBJ1-1	14	TRBV6-6	CASSALWGSTEAFF
TRBJ1-3	14	TRBV28	CASSSGAPGNTIYF
TRBJ2-7	14	TRBV15	CATSIAVFSYEQYF
TRBJ1-2	15	TRBV18	CASSPLPQGEYGYTF
TRBJ2-1	15	TRBV18	CASSPGLAENNEQFF
TRBJ1-4	14	TRBV5-1	CASSSGTDEEKLFF
TRBJ2-7	14	TRBV7-6	CASSLGGTAYEQYF
TRBJ2-1	16	TRBV6-5	CASSYWSGASYNEQFF
TRBJ1-5	15	TRBV25-1	CASSPATGVGQPQHF
TRBJ2-7	13	TRBV7-2	CASSFERTGLQYF
TRBJ2-7	14	TRBV7-9	CASSSRDISYEQYF
TRBJ2-1	15	TRBV5-8	CASSLGLQSYNEQFF
TRBJ1-4	14	TRBV9	CASSPIGTEEKLFF
TRBJ2-7	15	TRBV5-4	CASSSGGGLLGEQYF
TRBJ2-7	14	TRBV27	CASSFIGDVYEQYF
TRBJ2-2	12	TRBV7-2	CASSYLGRELFF
TRBJ2-1	11	TRBV5-4	CAGGRETTQFF
TRBJ2-6	17	TRBV27	CASCSQVRTSGANVLTF
TRBJ2-5	15	TRBV25-1	CASSEWRGGYETQYF
TRBJ2-2	16	TRBV11-2	CASSSRTGTNTGELFF
TRBJ2-3	18	TRBV19	CASSIPGTSGSGTDTQYF
TRBJ1-2	11	TRBV7-9	CASSLTDGYTF
TRBJ2-2	13	TRBV25-1	CASTGFFTGELFF
TRBJ2-3	17	TRBV11-2	CASSMTLAGYDTDTQYF
TRBJ2-7	13	TRBV18	CASSREGSYEQYF
TRBJ2-7	14	TRBV28	CASSLSVYPYEQYF
TRBJ1-5	14	TRBV19	CASSIVGSNQPQHF
TRBJ2-3	15	TRBV5-4	CASSLGGQSTDTQYF
TRBJ1-1	15	TRBV11-2	CASSRQRQWNTEAFF
TRBJ1-5	15	TRBV18	CASSPLGTGSQPQHF
TRBJ1-3	15	TRBV7-2	CASSLSPGHKNTIYF
TRBJ2-1	13	TRBV25-1	CASSGSRLYEQFF
TRBJ1-1	13	TRBV19	CASSKELNTEAFF
TRBJ2-3	13	TRBV28	CASSLIGTDTQYF
TRBJ2-7	19	TRBV10-2	CASSESSRGALAGGYEQYF
TRBJ2-5	14	TRBV5-5	CASSVRGFQETQYF
TRBJ2-1	15	TRBV7-9	CASSPSGWSYNEQFF
TRBJ2-7	14	TRBV2	CASSVEKVWYEQYF
TRBJ1-1	11	TRBV7-9	CASSWGAPAFF
TRBJ1-2	14	TRBV5-4	CASSPGQPDRGYTF
TRBJ2-1	14	TRBV11-2	CASSGGSSYNEQFF
TRBJ1-5	16	TRBV7-3	CASSLNPGVSNQPQHF
TRBJ1-4	14	TRBV15	CATSRPGTPEKLFF
TRBJ2-3	14	TRBV29-1	CSVERAGGVDTQYF
TRBJ2-6	17	TRBV18	CASSPLPRGSGANVLTF
TRBJ2-7	14	TRBV11-2	CASSLTGGFDEQYF